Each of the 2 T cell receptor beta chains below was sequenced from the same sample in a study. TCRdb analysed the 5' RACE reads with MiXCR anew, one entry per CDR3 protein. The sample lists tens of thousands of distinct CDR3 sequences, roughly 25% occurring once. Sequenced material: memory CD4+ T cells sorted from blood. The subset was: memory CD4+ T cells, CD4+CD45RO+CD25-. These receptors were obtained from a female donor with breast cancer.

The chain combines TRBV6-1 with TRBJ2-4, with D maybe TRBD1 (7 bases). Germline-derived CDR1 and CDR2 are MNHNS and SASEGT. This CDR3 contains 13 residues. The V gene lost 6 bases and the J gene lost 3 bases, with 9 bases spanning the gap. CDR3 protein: CASSQGGKNIQYF. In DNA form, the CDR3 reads TGTGCCAGCAGCCAGGGGGGCAAAAACATTCAGTACTTC.

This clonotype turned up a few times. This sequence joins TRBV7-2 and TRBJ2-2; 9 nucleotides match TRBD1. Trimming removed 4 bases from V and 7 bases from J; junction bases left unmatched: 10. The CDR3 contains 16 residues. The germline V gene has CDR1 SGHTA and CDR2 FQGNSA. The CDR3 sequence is CASSSWGDRERGELFF. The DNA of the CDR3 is TGTGCCAGCAGCTCCTGGGGGGACAGGGAACGCGGGGAGCTGTTTTTT. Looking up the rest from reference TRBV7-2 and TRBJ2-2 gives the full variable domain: GAGVSQSPSNKVTEKGKDVELRCDPISGHTALYWYRQSLGQGLEFLIYFQGNSAPDKSGLPSDRFSAERTGGSVSTLTIQRTQQEDSAVYLCASSSWGDRERGELFFGEGSRLTVL.